These T cell receptor beta chains were read from a single sample in a study of blood T cell repertoires in COVID-19. Data came from immunoSEQ multiplex PCR; TCRdb stores just in-frame clones and leaves some out. This table has fewer than 250,000 clones, about 83% appearing once. The sample taken for sequencing was PBMCs or T cells enriched from blood (not recorded which). The receptor set was obtained from a woman aged 35 to 49 who had recovered from COVID-19. Each CDR3 is given with its conserved first and last residue. Each record gives: V gene, J gene, D gene, CDR3 length, clone size, CDR3 DNA, CDR3 protein. D genes are given only for firm matches. Only some rows state a clone size, as once, few, many or a class for expanded clones.

TRBV14,TRBJ2-2,.,15,.,TGTGCCAGCAGCCAAAGGGGATGGAACACCGGGGAGCTGTTTTTT,CASSQRGWNTGELFF
TRBV5-4,TRBJ1-2,TRBD1,17,.,TGTGCCAGCAGCTTGGGAGGGACAGGGGGGAATAGGGGCGGCTACACCTTC,CASSLGGTGGNRGGYTF
TRBV4-1,TRBJ2-1,TRBD2,16,.,TGCGCCAGCAGCCAAGATCCTCCCAGAAAGCGGGAGGCCCCGTTCTTC,CASSQDPPRKREAPFF
TRBV13,TRBJ2-3,.,14,once,TGTGCCAGCAGCTTGGGGGCGCGAACAGATACGCAGTATTTT,CASSLGARTDTQYF
TRBV6-5,TRBJ1-1,.,14,.,TGTGCCAGCAGTTACCCCGGTGATAGCACTGAAGCTTTCTTT,CASSYPGDSTEAFF
TRBV5-1,TRBJ1-2,TRBD1,14,.,TGCGCCAGCAGCTTTGACAGGGGGGACTATGGCTACACCTTC,CASSFDRGDYGYTF
TRBV3-1/TRBV3-2,TRBJ2-7,.,14,.,TGTGCCAGCAGCCAAGCGGAGGGCTCCTACGAGCAGTACTTC,CASSQAEGSYEQYF
TRBV6-5,TRBJ1-3,.,14,.,TGTGCCAGCGCGGCAGATTTCTCTGGAAACACCATATATTTT,CASAADFSGNTIYF
TRBV5-1,TRBJ2-3,TRBD2,16,.,TGCGCCAGCAGCCCCCCGATAGCGGGGGACACAGATACGCAGTATTTT,CASSPPIAGDTDTQYF
TRBV2,TRBJ1-2,TRBD1,14,.,TGTGCCAGCCCAAGACCCGGGACAGGCGATGGCTACACCTTC,CASPRPGTGDGYTF
TRBV30,TRBJ1-3,.,14,.,TGTGCCTGGATGCTGGGAGGCTCTGGAAACACCATATATTTT,CAWMLGGSGNTIYF
TRBV5-1,TRBJ1-3,TRBD1,15,.,TGCGCCAGCAGCTCCACAGGGGCCTCTGGAAACACCATATATTTT,CASSSTGASGNTIYF
TRBV28,TRBJ2-3,TRBD1,15,.,TGTGCCAGCAGTTCTCCGGCAGGGGGCCCAGATACGCAGTATTTT,CASSSPAGGPDTQYF
TRBV18,TRBJ2-7,.,14,once,TGTGCCAGCTCACCCGGACTCGGTTCCTACGAGCAGTACTTC,CASSPGLGSYEQYF
TRBV6-1,TRBJ1-1,TRBD1,15,few,TGTGCCAGCAGGACACAGGGGGCGAGCCAGGCTGAAGCTTTCTTT,CASRTQGASQAEAFF
TRBV4-1,TRBJ2-1,.,15,.,TGCGCCAGCAGCCTCCGACTGGGACTCTACAATGAGCAGTTCTTC,CASSLRLGLYNEQFF
TRBV6-1,TRBJ1-2,.,16,once,TGTGCCAGCAGTGAATATGGGGGCCTAACGGGCTATGGCTACACCTTC,CASSEYGGLTGYGYTF
TRBV2,TRBJ1-2,TRBD1,13,.,TGTGCCAGCAGAGGGGGCGCCGTCTATGGCTACACCTTC,CASRGGAVYGYTF
TRBV5-4,TRBJ2-5,TRBD2,16,.,TGTGCCAGCAGCGGGGGATTAGCGGGGGGGCGGGCGACCCAGTACTTC,CASSGGLAGGRATQYF
TRBV5-8,TRBJ2-5,TRBD2,15,.,TGTGCCAGCAGCTTGGATTTTAGCGGGAGTGAGACCCAGTACTTC,CASSLDFSGSETQYF
TRBV5-5,TRBJ2-5,.,16,.,TGTGCCAGCAGCACCCCGACTAGACGGGAGCAAGAGACCCAGTACTTC,CASSTPTRREQETQYF
TRBV7-9,TRBJ2-3,TRBD2,18,once,TGTGCCAGCAGCCCACCTCGGCTAGCGGGAGGGCCCGTAGATACGCAGTATTTT,CASSPPRLAGGPVDTQYF
TRBV3-1/TRBV3-2,TRBJ2-3,.,14,.,TGTGCCAGCAGCCGCGGGACCCAAGGGGATACGCAGTATTTT,CASSRGTQGDTQYF
TRBV5-4,TRBJ2-3,.,13,.,TGTGCCAGCAGTCGATTCGGAGTAGATACGCAGTATTTT,CASSRFGVDTQYF
TRBV30,TRBJ2-7,.,14,.,TGTGCCCTATCTCCTGGAGGGCCGGGCTACGAGCAGTACTTC,CALSPGGPGYEQYF
TRBV9,TRBJ1-5,TRBD1,15,.,TGTGCCAGCAGCGAGTGGGGACAGGTGAATCAGCCCCAGCATTTT,CASSEWGQVNQPQHF
TRBV6-6,TRBJ1-1,.,14,.,TGTGCCAGCAGTTTTCGAGGGCCGAACACTGAAGCTTTCTTT,CASSFRGPNTEAFF
TRBV19,TRBJ1-2,TRBD1,15,.,TGTGCCAGTAGTGCCCGGGACAGGGGGAGCTATGGCTACACCTTC,CASSARDRGSYGYTF
TRBV28,TRBJ2-7,TRBD2,15,.,TGTGCCAGCAGACCACTAGCGGGAGGTCCCCACGAGCAGTACTTC,CASRPLAGGPHEQYF
TRBV5-4,TRBJ2-3,.,15,.,TGTGCCAGCAGCTTGGCTGGCTACGCGGCAGATACGCAGTATTTT,CASSLAGYAADTQYF
TRBV15,TRBJ1-5,.,13,.,TGTGCCACCAGCAGAGACAGGGAAAAGCCCCAGCATTTT,CATSRDREKPQHF
TRBV5-1,TRBJ2-7,TRBD2,16,.,TGCGCCAGCAGCTTGGTATCTAGCGGAACCGCCTACGAGCAGTACTTC,CASSLVSSGTAYEQYF
TRBV27,TRBJ2-5,.,15,.,TGTGCCAGCAGTTTAAGGGCCAGGGGAAGAGAGACCCAGTACTTC,CASSLRARGRETQYF
TRBV12-3/TRBV12-4,TRBJ2-2,.,13,.,TGTGCCAGCAGTTTTTTGACAACCGGGGAGCTGTTTTTT,CASSFLTTGELFF
TRBV5-5,TRBJ1-3,.,15,.,TGTGCCGGAACCGATGGGGAGGGGACTGGAAACACCATATATTTT,CAGTDGEGTGNTIYF